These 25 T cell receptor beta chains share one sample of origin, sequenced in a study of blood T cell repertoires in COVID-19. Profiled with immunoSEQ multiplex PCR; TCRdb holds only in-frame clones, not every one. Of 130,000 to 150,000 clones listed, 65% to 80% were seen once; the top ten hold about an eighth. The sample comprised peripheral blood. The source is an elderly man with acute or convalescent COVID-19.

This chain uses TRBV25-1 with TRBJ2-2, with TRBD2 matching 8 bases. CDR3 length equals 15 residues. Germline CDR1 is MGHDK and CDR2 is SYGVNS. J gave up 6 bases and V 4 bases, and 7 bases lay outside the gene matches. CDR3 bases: TGTGCCAGCAGTGTCCCGGGACTAGGAGCCGGGGAGCTGTTTTTT. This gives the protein CASSVPGLGAGELFF.

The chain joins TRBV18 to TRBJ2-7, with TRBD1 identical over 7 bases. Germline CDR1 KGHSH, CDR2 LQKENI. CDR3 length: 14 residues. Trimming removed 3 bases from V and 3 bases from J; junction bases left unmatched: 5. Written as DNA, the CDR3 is TGTGCCAGCTCACCGCCGGGACAGTACTACGAGCAGTACTTC. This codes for CASSPPGQYYEQYF.

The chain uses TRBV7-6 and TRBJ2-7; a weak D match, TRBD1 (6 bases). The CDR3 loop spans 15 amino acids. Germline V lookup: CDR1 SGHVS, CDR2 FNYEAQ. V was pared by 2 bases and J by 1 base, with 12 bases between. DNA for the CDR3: TGTGCCAGCAGCTTAACCTGGACAGCTTCCTACGAGCAGTACTTC. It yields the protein CASSLTWTASYEQYF.

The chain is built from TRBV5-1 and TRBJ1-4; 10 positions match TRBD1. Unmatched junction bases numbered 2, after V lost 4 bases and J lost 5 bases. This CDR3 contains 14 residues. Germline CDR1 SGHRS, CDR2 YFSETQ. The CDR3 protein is CASSPGQGNEKLFF. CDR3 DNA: TGCGCCAGCAGCCCGGGACAGGGGAATGAAAAACTGTTTTTT.

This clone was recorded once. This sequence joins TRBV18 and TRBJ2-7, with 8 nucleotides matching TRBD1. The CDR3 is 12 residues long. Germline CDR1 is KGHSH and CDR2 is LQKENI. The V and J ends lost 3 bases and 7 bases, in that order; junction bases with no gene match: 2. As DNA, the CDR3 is TGTGCCAGCTCACCGGACAGGGCTGAGCAGTACTTC. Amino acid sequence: CASSPDRAEQYF. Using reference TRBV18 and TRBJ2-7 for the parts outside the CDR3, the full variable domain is NAGVMQNPRHLVRRRGQEARLRCSPMKGHSHVYWYRQLPEEGLKFMVYLQKENIIDESGMPKERFSAEFPKEGPSILRIQQVVRGDSAAYFCASSPDRAEQYFGPGTRLTVT.

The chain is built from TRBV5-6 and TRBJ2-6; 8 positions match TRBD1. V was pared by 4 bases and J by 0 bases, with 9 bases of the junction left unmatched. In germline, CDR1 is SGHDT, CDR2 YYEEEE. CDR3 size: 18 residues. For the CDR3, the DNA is TGTGCCAGCAGCCCAAGGACAGGGTGGACCTCTGGGGCCAACGTCCTGACTTTC. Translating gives CASSPRTGWTSGANVLTF.

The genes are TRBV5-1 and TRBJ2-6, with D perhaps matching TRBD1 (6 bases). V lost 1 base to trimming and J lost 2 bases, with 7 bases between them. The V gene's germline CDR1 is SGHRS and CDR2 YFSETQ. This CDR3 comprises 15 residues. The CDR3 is CASSLQGTGANVLTF. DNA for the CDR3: TGCGCCAGCAGCTTGCAGGGGACTGGGGCCAACGTCCTGACTTTC.

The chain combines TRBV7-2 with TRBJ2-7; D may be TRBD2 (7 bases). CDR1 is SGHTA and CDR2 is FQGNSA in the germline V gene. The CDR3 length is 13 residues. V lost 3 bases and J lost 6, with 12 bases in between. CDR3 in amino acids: CASSLVRGGEQYF. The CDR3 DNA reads TGTGCCAGCAGCTTGGTAAGGGGGGGCGAGCAGTACTTC.

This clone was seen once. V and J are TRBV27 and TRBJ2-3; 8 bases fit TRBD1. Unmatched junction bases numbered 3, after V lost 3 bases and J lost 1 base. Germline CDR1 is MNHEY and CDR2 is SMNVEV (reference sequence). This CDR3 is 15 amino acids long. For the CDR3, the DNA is TGTGCCAGCAGTTTCGACAGGGGCCGCACAGATACGCAGTATTTT. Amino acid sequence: CASSFDRGRTDTQYF.

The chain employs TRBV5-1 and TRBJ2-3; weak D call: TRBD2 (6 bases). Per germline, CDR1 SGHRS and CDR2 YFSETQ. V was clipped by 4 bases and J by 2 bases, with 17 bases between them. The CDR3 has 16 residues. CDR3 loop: CASSPGTSSDTDTQYF. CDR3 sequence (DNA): TGCGCCAGCAGCCCGGGGACCTCTAGCGACACAGATACGCAGTATTTT.

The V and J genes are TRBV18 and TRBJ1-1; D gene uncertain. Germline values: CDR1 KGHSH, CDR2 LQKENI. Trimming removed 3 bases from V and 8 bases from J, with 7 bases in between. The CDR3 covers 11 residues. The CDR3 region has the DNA TGTGCCAGCTCACCGCTCCGGGAAGCTTTCTTT. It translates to CASSPLREAFF.

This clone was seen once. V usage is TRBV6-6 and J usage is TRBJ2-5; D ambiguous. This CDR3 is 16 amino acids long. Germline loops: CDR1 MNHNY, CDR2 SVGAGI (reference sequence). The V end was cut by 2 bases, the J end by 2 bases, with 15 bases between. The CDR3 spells CASSYGQVRTQETQYF. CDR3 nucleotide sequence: TGTGCCAGCAGTTACGGTCAGGTCAGAACTCAAGAGACCCAGTACTTC.

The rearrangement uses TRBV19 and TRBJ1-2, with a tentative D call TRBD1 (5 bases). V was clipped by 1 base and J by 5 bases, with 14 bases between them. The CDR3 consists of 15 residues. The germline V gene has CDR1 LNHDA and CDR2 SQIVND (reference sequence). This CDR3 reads CASSIGGNRYYGYTF. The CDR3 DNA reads TGTGCCAGTAGTATAGGAGGAAACAGGTATTATGGCTACACCTTC.

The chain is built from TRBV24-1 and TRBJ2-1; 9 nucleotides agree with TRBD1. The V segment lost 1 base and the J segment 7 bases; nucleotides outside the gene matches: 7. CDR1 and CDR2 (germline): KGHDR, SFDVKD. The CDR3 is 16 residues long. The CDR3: CATSDLRDRAGNEQFF. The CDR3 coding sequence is TGTGCCACCAGTGATTTACGGGACAGGGCTGGGAATGAGCAGTTCTTC.

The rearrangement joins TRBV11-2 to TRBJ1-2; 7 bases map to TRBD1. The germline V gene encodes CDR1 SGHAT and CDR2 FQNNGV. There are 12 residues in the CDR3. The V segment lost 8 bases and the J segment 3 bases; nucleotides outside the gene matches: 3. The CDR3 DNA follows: TGTGCCAGCGCAGGGGGAGACTATGGCTACACCTTC. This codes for CASAGGDYGYTF.

Here the CDR3 DNA reads TGTGCCAGCAGCTTAAATGACGGGGGGGCCTATGAGCAGTTCTTC. Translating gives CASSLNDGGAYEQFF. This chain links TRBV11-2 with TRBJ2-1; 8 bases agree with TRBD2. The CDR3 contains 15 residues. The junction had 8 bases not matched to a gene; V was cut back by 2 bases and J by 8 bases. Germline lookup yields CDR1 SGHAT and CDR2 FQNNGV.

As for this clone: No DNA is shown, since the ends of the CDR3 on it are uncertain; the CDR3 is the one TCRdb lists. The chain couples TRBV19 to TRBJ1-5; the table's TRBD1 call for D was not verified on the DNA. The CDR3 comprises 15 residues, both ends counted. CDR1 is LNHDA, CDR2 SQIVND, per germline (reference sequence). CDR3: CASRFGPGDYQPQHF.

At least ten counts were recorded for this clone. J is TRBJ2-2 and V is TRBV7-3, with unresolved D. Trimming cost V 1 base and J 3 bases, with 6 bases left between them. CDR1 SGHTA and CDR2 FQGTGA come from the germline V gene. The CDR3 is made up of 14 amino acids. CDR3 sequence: CASSLNRYTGELFF. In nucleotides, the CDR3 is TGTGCCAGCAGCTTAAACAGATACACCGGGGAGCTGTTTTTT. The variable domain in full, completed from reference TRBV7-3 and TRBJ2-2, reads GAGVSQTPSNKVTEKGKYVELRCDPISGHTALYWYRQSLGQGPEFLIYFQGTGAADDSGLPNDRFFAVRPEGSVSTLKIQRTERGDSAVYLCASSLNRYTGELFFGEGSRLTVL.

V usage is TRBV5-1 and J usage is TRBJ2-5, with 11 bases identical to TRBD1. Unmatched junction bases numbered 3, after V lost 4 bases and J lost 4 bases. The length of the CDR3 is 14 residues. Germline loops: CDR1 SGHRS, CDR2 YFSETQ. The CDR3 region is CASSPGQGGETQYF. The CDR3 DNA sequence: TGCGCCAGCAGCCCGGGACAGGGGGGAGAGACCCAGTACTTC.

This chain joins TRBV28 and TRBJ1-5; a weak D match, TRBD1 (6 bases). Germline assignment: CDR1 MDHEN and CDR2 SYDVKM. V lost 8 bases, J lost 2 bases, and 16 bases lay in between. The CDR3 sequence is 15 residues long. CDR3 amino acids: CASDPRGAGNQPQHF. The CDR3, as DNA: TGTGCCAGCGATCCTCGGGGGGCCGGCAATCAGCCCCAGCATTTT.

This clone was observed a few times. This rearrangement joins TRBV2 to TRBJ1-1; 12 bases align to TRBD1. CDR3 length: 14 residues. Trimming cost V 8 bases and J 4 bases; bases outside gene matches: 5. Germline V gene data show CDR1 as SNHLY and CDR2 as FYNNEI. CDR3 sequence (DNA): TGTGCCAGCGGGGGACAGGGGGCAATCACTGAAGCTTTCTTT. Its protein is CASGGQGAITEAFF.

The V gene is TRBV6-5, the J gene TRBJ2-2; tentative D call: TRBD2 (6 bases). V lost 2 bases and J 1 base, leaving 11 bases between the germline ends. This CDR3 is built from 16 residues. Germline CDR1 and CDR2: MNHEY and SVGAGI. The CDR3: CASSYAGRRNTGELFF. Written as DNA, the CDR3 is TGTGCCAGCAGTTACGCGGGGCGGAGGAACACCGGGGAGCTGTTTTTT.

In DNA, the CDR3 is TGTGCCAGCAGCAGACCAAGCGACAATCTTCAGGGTAGAGAGACCCAGTACTTC. It is translated as CASSRPSDNLQGRETQYF. This chain connects TRBV2 to TRBJ2-5; D might be TRBD1 (5 bases). The germline V gene encodes CDR1 SNHLY and CDR2 FYNNEI. This CDR3 has 18 amino acids. The germline V and J ends were trimmed by 6 bases and 4 bases, with 27 bases remaining between them. Filled out from reference TRBV2 and TRBJ2-5, the complete variable domain reads EPEVTQTPSHQVTQMGQEVILRCVPISNHLYFYWYRQILGQKVEFLVSFYNNEISEKSEIFDDQFSVERPDGSNFTLKIRSTKLEDSAMYFCASSRPSDNLQGRETQYFGPGTRLLVL.

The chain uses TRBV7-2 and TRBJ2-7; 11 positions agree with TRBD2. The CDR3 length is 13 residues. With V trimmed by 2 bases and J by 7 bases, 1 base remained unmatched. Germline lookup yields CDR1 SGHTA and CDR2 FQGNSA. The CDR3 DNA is TGTGCCAGCAGCTTACCTAGCGGGGGGGAGCAGTACTTC. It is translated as CASSLPSGGEQYF. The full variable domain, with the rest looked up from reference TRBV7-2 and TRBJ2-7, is GAGVSQSPSNKVTEKGKDVELRCDPISGHTALYWYRQSLGQGLEFLIYFQGNSAPDKSGLPSDRFSAERTGGSVSTLTIQRTQQEDSAVYLCASSLPSGGEQYFGPGTRLTVT.

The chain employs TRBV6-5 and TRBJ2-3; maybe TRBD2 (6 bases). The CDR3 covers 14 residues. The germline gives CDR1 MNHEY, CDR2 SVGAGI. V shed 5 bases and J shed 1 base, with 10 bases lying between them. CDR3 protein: CASSPGVGTDTQYF. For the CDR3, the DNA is TGTGCCAGCAGTCCGGGGGTTGGCACAGATACGCAGTATTTT.